This T cell receptor (beta chain) was profiled in a study of blood T cell repertoires in COVID-19. Data came from immunoSEQ multiplex PCR; TCRdb stores just in-frame clones and leaves some out. The data hold 120,000 to 150,000 clones, with about 90% observed a single time. CDR3 length: 16 residues. Germline V gene sequence: CDR1 GTSNPN, CDR2 SVGIG (reference sequence). V lost 1 base to trimming and J lost 5 bases, with 17 bases between them. The sequence was collected from a man over 45 who had recovered from COVID-19. The chain couples TRBV30 to TRBJ1-4, with a weak D call TRBD1 (6 bases). The source material was peripheral blood. The CDR3 loop reads CAWSEGPGHLNEKLFF. The DNA for the CDR3 is TGTGCCTGGAGTGAGGGCCCGGGACACTTAAATGAAAAACTGTTTTTT.